Given below is one T cell receptor beta chain in context. This sample is drawn from a study of blood T cell repertoires in COVID-19. On the study more broadly: Sites in the United States, Italy and Spain provided acute and convalescent COVID-19 samples. T cells, B-cell-depleted T cells, or PBMCs supplied cDNA or gDNA.

The CDR3 has 13 residues. The germline gives CDR1 PRHDT, CDR2 FYEKMQ (reference sequence). The ends were cut back, 8 bases at V and 5 bases at J, with 13 bases in the middle. The authors' processing: Reference gene primers were amplified, and this amplification served to estimate nucleated cell counts. Measured with immunoSEQ multiplex PCR; TCRdb has only the in-frame clones, and not every one. Clone size and the V and J calls come from that table; the DNA yielded D and trimming. The data contain roughly 110,000 clones, 70% to 90% of them seen just once; the ten biggest clones take up under 9%. The clonotype was recovered from a woman in her seventies who had recovered from COVID-19. Sequences were obtained from peripheral blood. The J gene is TRBJ2-1, the V gene TRBV13; possible D gene TRBD2, 5 bases. In DNA form, the CDR3 reads TGTGCCAGCTCCGGAGGTAGCAACAATGAGCAGTTCTTC. Its protein is CASSGGSNNEQFF.